This passage covers 23 T cell receptor beta chains from one sample sequenced in a study of CD8 T cells in Susac syndrome. The RNA input was about 0.5 to 1 ug, and it was reverse transcribed with random hexamers. Each CDR3 protein gets one entry after TCRdb re-called the immunoSEQ multiplex PCR reads with MiXCR. The table includes about 300,000 distinct CDR3 sequences, 75% to 85% detected once. Sequenced material: CD8+ T cells from PBMCs. These receptors originate from a human donor with multiple sclerosis.

The V gene is TRBV9, the J gene TRBJ1-1; a weak D match, TRBD1 (5 bases). The CDR3 spans 15 residues. V dropped 0 bases and J dropped 3 bases, with 12 bases sitting between them. The germline V gene has CDR1 SGDLS and CDR2 YYNGEE. The CDR3 bases are TGTGCCAGCAGCGTAGAAGGGGAGTCGGACACTGAAGCTTTCTTT. Amino acids: CASSVEGESDTEAFF.

This clonotype came up a few times. The rearrangement joins TRBV29-1 to TRBJ2-7, with a possible D match to TRBD1 (5 bases). Germline V gene lookup returns CDR1 SQVTM and CDR2 ANQGSEA. The CDR3 is 17 residues long. Trimming left V 1 base short and J 0 bases short, with 19 bases between. The DNA of the CDR3 is TGCAGCGTTGAAGGCTACCCGGACCAGGACAACTCCTACGAGCAGTACTTC. Translation: CSVEGYPDQDNSYEQYF.

This clonotype was seen more than once but under ten times. The rearrangement joins TRBV7-9 to TRBJ1-5; 7 nucleotides agree with TRBD1. Germline assignment: CDR1 SEHNR and CDR2 FQNEAQ (reference sequence). Unmatched junction bases numbered 0, after V lost 2 bases and J lost 2 bases. CDR3 length equals 14 residues. CDR3 coding DNA: TGTGCCAGCAGCTTAACAGGGGGCAATCAGCCCCAGCATTTT. It is translated as CASSLTGGNQPQHF.

The CDR3: CASSLGVTEVYGYTF. The CDR3 DNA follows: TGTGCCAGCAGCTTGGGGGTGACAGAAGTCTATGGCTACACCTTC. V and J are TRBV7-9 and TRBJ1-2, with TRBD1 as a possible D gene (5 bases). Trimming took 3 bases from V and 4 from J, leaving 15 bases between them. The CDR3 covers 15 residues. Germline CDR1 is SEHNR and CDR2 is FQNEAQ (reference sequence).

V usage is TRBV15 and J usage is TRBJ2-5; maybe TRBD2 (5 bases). Trimming pared 6 bases from V and 5 bases from J, leaving 16 bases between. Germline assignment: CDR1 LNHNV and CDR2 YYDKDF (reference sequence). The CDR3 extends over 14 amino acids. CDR3 loop: CATSPRRRVETQYF. The CDR3 DNA sequence: TGTGCCACCAGTCCCCGCCGGCGGGTGGAGACCCAGTACTTC.

This sequence joins TRBV27 and TRBJ2-1; TRBD1 is a possible D gene (6 bases). Trimming cost V 5 bases and J 12 bases, with 11 bases left between them. Germline CDR1 reads MNHEY; CDR2 reads SMNVEV (reference sequence). CDR3 length equals 11 residues. DNA of the CDR3: TGTGCCAGCAGTGTACAGGGTTGGCAGTTCTTC. The encoded protein is CASSVQGWQFF.

The genes are TRBV10-1 and TRBJ1-2, with D possibly TRBD1 on 6 matching bases. Trimming pared 6 bases from V and 8 bases from J, leaving 16 bases between. Germline CDR1 is WNHNN and CDR2 is SYGVQD (reference sequence). CDR3 length: 13 residues. The CDR3 DNA reads as TGCGCCAGCAGGGCTACAGGGTGTTGGGGCTACACCTTC. Translation gives CASRATGCWGYTF.

The rearrangement joins TRBV29-1 to TRBJ2-7; D uncertain. This CDR3 has 13 amino acids. In germline, CDR1 is SQVTM, CDR2 ANQGSEA. Deletions cut 6 bases from V and 6 bases from J, with 18 bases between. The CDR3 here is CSVRPGDVFEQYF. In DNA form, the CDR3 reads TGCAGCGTGCGGCCCGGAGATGTCTTCGAGCAGTACTTC.

This clonotype was picked up one time. V is TRBV28 and J is TRBJ2-7; TRBD2 matches at 15 bases. This CDR3 has 17 residues. Germline V gives CDR1 MDHEN, CDR2 SYDVKM. V dropped 4 bases and J dropped 5; count of bases not matched to a gene: 9. The CDR3 bases are TGTGCCAGCAGTTCCAGGACTAGCGGGAGGGCCGGGAACGAGCAGTACTTC. This encodes CASSSRTSGRAGNEQYF.

This clonotype was found a few times. The chain employs TRBV15 and TRBJ2-3; D may match TRBD1 or TRBD2 (5 bases each). The germline V gene has CDR1 LNHNV and CDR2 YYDKDF (reference sequence). The CDR3 extends over 17 amino acids. V lost 0 bases, J lost 3 bases, and 16 bases lay in between. CDR3 in amino acids: CATSRDPWDLTTDTQYF. CDR3 coding DNA: TGTGCCACCAGCAGAGACCCCTGGGACCTTACGACAGATACGCAGTATTTT.

This chain joins TRBV4-1 and TRBJ2-7, with D perhaps matching TRBD1 (6 bases). This CDR3 comprises 16 residues. Germline values: CDR1 MGHRA, CDR2 YSYEKL. Trimming took 0 bases from V and 7 from J, leaving 19 bases between them. The CDR3 DNA follows: TGCGCCAGCAGCCAAGATATTTACAGGGACCCGGTGGAGCAGTACTTC. As protein: CASSQDIYRDPVEQYF.

The chain combines TRBV11-2 with TRBJ1-4; no definite D call. The length of the CDR3 is 16 residues. Trimming removed 0 bases at V and 5 bases at J, with 13 bases between. CDR1 and CDR2 from the germline V gene are SGHAT and FQNNGV. The CDR3 nucleotides read TGTGCCAGCAGCTTAGAGCGCGGAGGGTTAAATGAAAAACTGTTTTTT. Translating it yields CASSLERGGLNEKLFF.

The CDR3 protein is CASSPGGRAQNEQFF. CDR3 DNA sequence: TGTGCCAGCAGCCCCGGCGGGAGGGCCCAGAATGAGCAGTTCTTC. The rearrangement links TRBV9 to TRBJ2-1; the match to TRBD2 covers 9 bases. Germline V lookup: CDR1 SGDLS, CDR2 YYNGEE. V was pared by 4 bases and J by 7 bases, with 9 bases of the junction left unmatched. CDR3 length equals 15 residues.

The rearrangement links TRBV6-2 or TRBV6-3 to TRBJ2-5; tentative D call: TRBD1 (6 bases). V lost 2 bases and J lost 5, with 9 bases in between. The CDR3 has 13 residues. Germline V CDR1 and CDR2: MNHEY, SVGEGT. CDR3 loop: CASSYQGRETQYF. CDR3 sequence (DNA): TGTGCCAGCAGTTACCAGGGGCGGGAGACCCAGTACTTC.

This chain joins TRBV5-1 and TRBJ2-7; no reliable D call. The CDR3 consists of 13 residues. CDR1 SGHRS and CDR2 YFSETQ come from the germline V gene. Trimming pared 0 bases from V and 6 bases from J, leaving 10 bases between. In nucleotides, the CDR3 is TGCGCCAGCAGCTTGGACAGTTCCAGCGAGCAGTACTTC. It specifies CASSLDSSSEQYF.

This chain links TRBV24-1 with TRBJ2-1, with TRBD1 identical over 9 bases. Trimming at V came to 4 bases and at J to 6 bases, leaving 3 bases not matched to a gene. The CDR3 has 14 residues. The germline CDR1 and CDR2 sequences are KGHDR and SFDVKD. CDR3 DNA sequence: TGTGCCACCAGTGAGGTGACAGGGGGCAATGAGCAGTTCTTC. Protein sequence: CATSEVTGGNEQFF.

The V call is TRBV11-3, the J call TRBJ2-7; D is ambiguous. Germline V gene data show CDR1 as SGHNT and CDR2 as YENEEA. The CDR3 length is 15 residues. V lost 0 bases, J lost 0 bases, and 9 bases lay in between. The CDR3, as DNA: TGTGCCAGCAGCTTAGACCAGGCTAGCTCCTACGAGCAGTACTTC. Encoded protein: CASSLDQASSYEQYF.

J is TRBJ2-3 and V is TRBV28; 8 positions agree with TRBD1. CDR1 and CDR2 (germline): MDHEN, SYDVKM. V dropped 8 bases and J dropped 1; count of bases not matched to a gene: 14. The CDR3 extends over 17 amino acids. The CDR3 nucleotides read TGTGCCAGCCGGGGACAGGCGACCGAGTTGGGCACAGATACGCAGTATTTT. This translates into CASRGQATELGTDTQYF.

The chain couples TRBV28 to TRBJ1-1; 9 bases fit TRBD1. CDR1 and CDR2 (germline): MDHEN, SYDVKM. V was clipped by 5 bases and J by 7 bases; unmatched bases: 8. This CDR3 has 14 residues. CDR3 in amino acids: CASSLQGAWDEAFF. For the CDR3, the DNA is TGTGCCAGCAGTCTACAGGGGGCGTGGGATGAAGCTTTCTTT.

The genes are TRBV7-9 and TRBJ1-5, with TRBD1 matching over 8 bases. The V and J ends lost 6 bases and 1 base, in that order; junction bases with no gene match: 5. This CDR3 has 15 amino acids. Germline assignment: CDR1 SEHNR and CDR2 FQNEAQ (reference sequence). The CDR3 DNA is TGTGCCAGCAGTCCAGGGGGCGTCAGCAATCAGCCCCAGCATTTT. Its translation: CASSPGGVSNQPQHF.

V is TRBV28 and J is TRBJ2-1; no clear D gene. V was trimmed by 6 bases and J by 1 base, leaving 16 bases between them. CDR1 and CDR2 from the germline V gene are MDHEN and SYDVKM. The CDR3 has 16 residues. The DNA for the CDR3 is TGTGCCAGCAGCTTAGGTTGGTCCCTATCCTACAATGAGCAGTTCTTC. It yields the protein CASSLGWSLSYNEQFF.

This rearrangement joins TRBV12-3 or TRBV12-4 to TRBJ1-1; D is uncertain. The CDR3 runs to 15 residues. Trimming removed 1 base from V and 1 base from J, with 10 bases in between. CDR3 protein: CASSLVLQRNTEAFF. CDR3 nucleotide sequence: TGTGCCAGCAGTTTAGTCCTACAGAGGAACACTGAAGCTTTCTTT.

The chain couples TRBV11-2 to TRBJ2-7; D is unresolved. Germline values: CDR1 SGHAT, CDR2 FQNNGV. V lost 1 base to trimming and J lost 6 bases, with 4 bases between them. CDR3 length: 11 residues. The CDR3 here is CASSLGIEQYF. The CDR3 nucleotides are TGTGCCAGCAGCTTAGGAATCGAGCAGTACTTC.